This record covers a single T cell receptor beta chain. The antigen is unknown. As for treatment: oral pan-JAK inhibitor, 5-10 mg twice daily. The data were taken from a study of CD8+ T cells in alopecia areata. Findings and caveats of the study: Among the 100 top clones, expanded CD8+ clones, like scalp clonality, were significantly decreased by tofacitinib.

RNA was isolated and reverse transcribed to cDNA, the sequencing template. The repertoire was sequenced with immunoSEQ multiplex PCR; TCRdb's copy has only in-frame clones and lacks some. The sample has 110,000 to 150,000 clones; around 50% are singletons. The CDR3 has 15 residues. V lost 6 bases, J lost 3 bases, and 6 bases stayed unmatched. Per the germline V gene, CDR1 is SNHLY and CDR2 is FYNNEI. The specimen comprised CD8+ T cells sorted from blood, sampled at week 4, from a patient treated with tofacitinib. This chain links TRBV2 with TRBJ1-2, with 11 bases that match TRBD1. The TCR was taken from a human donor with alopecia areata. The CDR3 loop is CASSWTGGADYGYTF. The CDR3 DNA is TGTGCCAGCAGCTGGACAGGGGGCGCGGACTATGGCTACACCTTC.